This T cell receptor (beta chain) was sequenced for a study of blood T cell repertoires in COVID-19. Cohort placement rested on clinical history that participants reported themselves. Sequencing used immunoSEQ multiplex PCR; TCRdb keeps in-frame clones, though not all of them. Among 200,000 to 250,000 clones listed, around 83% were seen once. The sequencing input was PBMCs or T cells enriched from blood (not recorded which). The TCR sequence derives from a woman in her forties with acute COVID-19.

In DNA form, the CDR3 reads TGTGCCAGCAGCGTCCGGACAGGGGTCGACTATGGCTACACCTTC. Translation gives CASSVRTGVDYGYTF. This chain links TRBV9 with TRBJ1-2, with 9 bases matching TRBD1. V dropped 2 bases and J dropped 3; count of bases not matched to a gene: 5. CDR3 length equals 15 residues. The germline gives CDR1 SGDLS, CDR2 YYNGEE.